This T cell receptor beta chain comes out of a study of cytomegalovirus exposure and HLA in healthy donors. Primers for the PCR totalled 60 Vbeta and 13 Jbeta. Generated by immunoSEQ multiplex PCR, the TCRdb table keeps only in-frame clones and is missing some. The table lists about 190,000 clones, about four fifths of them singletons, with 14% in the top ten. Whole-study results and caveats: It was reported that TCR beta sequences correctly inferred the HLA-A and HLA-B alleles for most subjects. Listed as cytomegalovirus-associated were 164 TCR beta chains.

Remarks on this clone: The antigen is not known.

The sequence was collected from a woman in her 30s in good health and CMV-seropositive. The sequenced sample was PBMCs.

The CDR3: CASSIPEYPYNEQFF. The CDR3 nucleotides are TGTGCCAGTAGTATTCCAGAATACCCCTACAATGAGCAGTTCTTC. The V gene is TRBV19, the J gene TRBJ2-1; D ambiguous. Trimming took off 3 bases at V and 2 bases at J, with 11 bases between the two ends. The CDR3 consists of 15 residues. CDR1 and CDR2 (germline): LNHDA, SQIVND (reference sequence).